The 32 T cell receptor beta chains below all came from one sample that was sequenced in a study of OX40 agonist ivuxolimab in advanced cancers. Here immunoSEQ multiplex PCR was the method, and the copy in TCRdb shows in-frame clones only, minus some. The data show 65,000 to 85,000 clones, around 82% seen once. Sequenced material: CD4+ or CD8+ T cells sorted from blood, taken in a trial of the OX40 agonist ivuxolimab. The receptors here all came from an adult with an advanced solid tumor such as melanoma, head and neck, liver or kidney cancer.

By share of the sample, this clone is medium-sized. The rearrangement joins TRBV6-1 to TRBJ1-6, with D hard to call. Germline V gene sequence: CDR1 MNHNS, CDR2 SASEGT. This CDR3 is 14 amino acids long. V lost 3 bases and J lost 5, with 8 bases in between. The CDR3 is CASSDPQHNSPLHF. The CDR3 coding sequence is TGTGCCAGCAGTGACCCACAGCATAATTCACCCCTCCACTTT.

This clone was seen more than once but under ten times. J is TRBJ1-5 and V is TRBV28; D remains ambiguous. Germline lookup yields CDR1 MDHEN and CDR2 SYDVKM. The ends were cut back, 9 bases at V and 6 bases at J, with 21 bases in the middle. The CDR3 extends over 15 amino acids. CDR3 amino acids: CASIPPGAVGQPQHF. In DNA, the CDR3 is TGTGCCAGTATACCCCCGGGAGCAGTCGGTCAGCCCCAGCATTTT.

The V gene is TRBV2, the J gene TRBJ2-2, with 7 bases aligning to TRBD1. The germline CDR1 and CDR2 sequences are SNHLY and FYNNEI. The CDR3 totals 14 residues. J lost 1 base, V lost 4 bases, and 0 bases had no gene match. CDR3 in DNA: TGTGCCAGCAGTGGGACAGGGAACACCGGGGAGCTGTTTTTT. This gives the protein CASSGTGNTGELFF.

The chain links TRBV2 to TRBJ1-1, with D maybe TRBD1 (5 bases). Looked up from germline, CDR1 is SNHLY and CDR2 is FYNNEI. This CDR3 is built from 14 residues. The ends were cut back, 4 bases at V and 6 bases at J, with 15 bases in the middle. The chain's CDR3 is CASSVRGTLPEAFF. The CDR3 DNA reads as TGTGCCAGCAGTGTTCGGGGGACCCTGCCTGAAGCTTTCTTT.

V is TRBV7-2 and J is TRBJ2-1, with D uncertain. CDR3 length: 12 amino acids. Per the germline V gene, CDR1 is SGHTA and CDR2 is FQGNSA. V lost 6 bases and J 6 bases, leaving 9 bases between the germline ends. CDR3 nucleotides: TGTGCCAGCAGTCCTCCATTCAATGAGCAGTTCTTC. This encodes CASSPPFNEQFF.

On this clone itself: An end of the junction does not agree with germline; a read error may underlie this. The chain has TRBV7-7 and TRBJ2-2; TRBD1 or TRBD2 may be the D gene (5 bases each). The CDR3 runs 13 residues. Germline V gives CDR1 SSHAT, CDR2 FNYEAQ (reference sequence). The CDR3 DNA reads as TGTGCTAGCAGTGCCGGGACGGGCGGGGAGCTGTTTTTT. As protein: CASSAGTGGELFF. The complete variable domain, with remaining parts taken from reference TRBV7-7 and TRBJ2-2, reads GAGVSQSPRYKVTKRGQDVTLRCDPISSHATLYWYQQALGQGPEFLTYFNYEAQPDKSGLPSDRFSAERPEGSISTLTIQRTEQRDSAMYRCASSAGTGGELFFGEGSRLTVL.

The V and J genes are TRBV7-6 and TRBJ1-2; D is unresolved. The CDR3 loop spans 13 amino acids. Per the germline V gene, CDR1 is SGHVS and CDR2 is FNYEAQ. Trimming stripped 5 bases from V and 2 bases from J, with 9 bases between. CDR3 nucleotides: TGTGCCAGCAGCCCCGAGCAGAACTATGGCTACACCTTC. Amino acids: CASSPEQNYGYTF.

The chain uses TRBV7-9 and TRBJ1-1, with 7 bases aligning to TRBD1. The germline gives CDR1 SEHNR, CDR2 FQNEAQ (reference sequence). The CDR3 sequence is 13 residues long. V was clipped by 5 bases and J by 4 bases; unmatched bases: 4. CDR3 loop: CASSLTGSTEAFF. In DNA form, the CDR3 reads TGTGCCAGCAGCCTGACAGGGAGCACTGAAGCTTTCTTT. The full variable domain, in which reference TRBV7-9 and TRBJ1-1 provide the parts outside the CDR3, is DTGVSQNPRHKITKRGQNVTFRCDPISEHNRLYWYRQTLGQGPEFLTYFQNEAQLEKSRLLSDRFSAERPKGSFSTLEIQRTEQGDSAMYLCASSLTGSTEAFFGQGTRLTVV.

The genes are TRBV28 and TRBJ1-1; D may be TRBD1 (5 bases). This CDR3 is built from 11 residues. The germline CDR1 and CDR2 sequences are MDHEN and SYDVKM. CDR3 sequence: CPKSDGHEAFF. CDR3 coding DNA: TGTCCTAAGAGTGACGGACATGAAGCTTTCTTT.

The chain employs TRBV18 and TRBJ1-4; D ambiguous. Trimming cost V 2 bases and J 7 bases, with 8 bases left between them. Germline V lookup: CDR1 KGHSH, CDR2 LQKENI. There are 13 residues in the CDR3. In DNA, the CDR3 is TGTGCCAGCTCACCATCTCACGGTGAAAAACTGTTTTTT. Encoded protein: CASSPSHGEKLFF.

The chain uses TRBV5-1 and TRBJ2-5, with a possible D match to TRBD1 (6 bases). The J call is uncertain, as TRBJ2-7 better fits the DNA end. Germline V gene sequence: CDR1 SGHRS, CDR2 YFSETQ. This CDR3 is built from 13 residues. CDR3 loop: CASSPTGAYEQYF. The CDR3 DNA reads TGCGCCAGCAGCCCGACAGGAGCCTACGAGCAGTACTTC.

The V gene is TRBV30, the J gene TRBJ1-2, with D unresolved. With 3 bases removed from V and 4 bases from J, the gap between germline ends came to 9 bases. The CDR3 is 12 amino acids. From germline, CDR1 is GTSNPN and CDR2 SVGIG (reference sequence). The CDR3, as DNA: TGTGCCTGGAGCTCCCTGTCCTATGGCTACACCTTC. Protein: CAWSSLSYGYTF.

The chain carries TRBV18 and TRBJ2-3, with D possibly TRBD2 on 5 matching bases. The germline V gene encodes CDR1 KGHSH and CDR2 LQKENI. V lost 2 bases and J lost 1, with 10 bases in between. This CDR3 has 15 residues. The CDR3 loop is CASSPTRTGTDTQYF. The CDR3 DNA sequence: TGTGCCAGCTCACCAACTAGGACCGGCACAGATACGCAGTATTTT.

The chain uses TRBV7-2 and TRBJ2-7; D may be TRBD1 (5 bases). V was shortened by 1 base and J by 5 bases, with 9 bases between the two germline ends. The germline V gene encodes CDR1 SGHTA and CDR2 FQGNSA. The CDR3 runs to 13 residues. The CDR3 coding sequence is TGTGCCAGCAGCTTAGGGGGCACAGACGAGCAGTACTTC. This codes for CASSLGGTDEQYF.

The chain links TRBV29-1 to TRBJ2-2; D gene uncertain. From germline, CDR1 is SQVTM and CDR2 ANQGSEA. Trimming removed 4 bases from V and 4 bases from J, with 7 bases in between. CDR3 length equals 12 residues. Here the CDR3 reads CSVAITTGELFF. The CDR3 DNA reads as TGCAGCGTTGCAATTACCACCGGGGAGCTGTTTTTT.

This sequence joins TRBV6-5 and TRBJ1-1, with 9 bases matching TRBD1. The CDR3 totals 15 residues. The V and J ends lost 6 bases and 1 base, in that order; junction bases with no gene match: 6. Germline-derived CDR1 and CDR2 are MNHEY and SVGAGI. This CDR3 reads CASRVQGARNTEAFF. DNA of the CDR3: TGTGCCAGCAGGGTACAGGGGGCGAGGAACACTGAAGCTTTCTTT.

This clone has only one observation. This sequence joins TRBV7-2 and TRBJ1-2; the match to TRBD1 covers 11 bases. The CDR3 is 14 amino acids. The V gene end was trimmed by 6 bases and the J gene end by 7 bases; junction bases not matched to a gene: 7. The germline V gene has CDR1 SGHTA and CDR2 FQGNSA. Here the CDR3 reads CASSKDRGRRGYTF. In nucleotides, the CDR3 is TGTGCCAGCAGTAAGGACAGGGGGCGTCGTGGCTACACCTTC.

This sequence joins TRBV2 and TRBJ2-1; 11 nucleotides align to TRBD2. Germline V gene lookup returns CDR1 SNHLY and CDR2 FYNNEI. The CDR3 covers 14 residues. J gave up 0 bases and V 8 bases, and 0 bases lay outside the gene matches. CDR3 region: CASGTSGSYNEQFF. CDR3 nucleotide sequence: TGTGCCAGCGGGACTAGCGGCTCCTACAATGAGCAGTTCTTC.

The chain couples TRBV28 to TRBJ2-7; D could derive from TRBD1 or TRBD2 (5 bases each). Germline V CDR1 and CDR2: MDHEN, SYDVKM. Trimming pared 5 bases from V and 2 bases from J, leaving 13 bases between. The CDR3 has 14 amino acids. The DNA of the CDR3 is TGTGCCAGCAGTCCCCGGGACCTAGCCTACGAGCAGTACTTC. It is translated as CASSPRDLAYEQYF. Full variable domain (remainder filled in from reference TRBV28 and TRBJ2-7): DVKVTQSSRYLVKRTGEKVFLECVQDMDHENMFWYRQDPGLGLRLIYFSYDVKMKEKGDIPEGYSVSREKKERFSLILESASTNQTSMYLCASSPRDLAYEQYFGPGTRLTVT.

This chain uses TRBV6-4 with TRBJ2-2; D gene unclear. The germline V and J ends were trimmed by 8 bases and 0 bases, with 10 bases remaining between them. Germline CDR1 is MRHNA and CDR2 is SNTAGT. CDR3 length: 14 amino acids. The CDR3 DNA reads TGTGCCAGCTCGGACCTCGCGAACACCGGGGAGCTGTTTTTT. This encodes CASSDLANTGELFF.

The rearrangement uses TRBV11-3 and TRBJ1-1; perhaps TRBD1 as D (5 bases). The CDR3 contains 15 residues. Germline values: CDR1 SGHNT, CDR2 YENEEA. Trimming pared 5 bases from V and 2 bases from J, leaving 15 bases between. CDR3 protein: CASSRGSIINTEAFF. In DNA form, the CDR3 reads TGTGCCAGCAGCCGGGGGAGCATAATAAACACTGAAGCTTTCTTT.

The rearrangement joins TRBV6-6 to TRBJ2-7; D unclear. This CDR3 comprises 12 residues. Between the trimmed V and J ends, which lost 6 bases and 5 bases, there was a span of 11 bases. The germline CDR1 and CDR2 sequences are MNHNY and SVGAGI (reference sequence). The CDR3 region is CASSLPGHEQYF. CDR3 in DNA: TGTGCCAGCAGCCTCCCGGGCCACGAGCAGTACTTC.

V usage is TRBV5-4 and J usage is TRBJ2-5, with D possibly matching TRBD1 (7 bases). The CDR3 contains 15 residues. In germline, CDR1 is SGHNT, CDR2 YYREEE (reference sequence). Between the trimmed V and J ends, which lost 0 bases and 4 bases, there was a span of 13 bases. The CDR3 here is CASSLAGGQRETQYF. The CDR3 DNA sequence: TGTGCCAGCAGCTTGGCCGGGGGACAGAGAGAGACCCAGTACTTC.

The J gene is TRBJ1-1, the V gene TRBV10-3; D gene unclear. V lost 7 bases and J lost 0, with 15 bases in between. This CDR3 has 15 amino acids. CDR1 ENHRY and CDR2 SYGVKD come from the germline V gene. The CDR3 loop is CAITRNADLNTEAFF. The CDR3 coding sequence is TGTGCCATCACCAGAAATGCAGATTTGAACACTGAAGCTTTCTTT.

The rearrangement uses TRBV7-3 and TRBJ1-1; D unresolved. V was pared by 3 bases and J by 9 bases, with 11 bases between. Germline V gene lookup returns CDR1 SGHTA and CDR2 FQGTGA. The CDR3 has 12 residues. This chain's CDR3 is CASSLEDGKAFF. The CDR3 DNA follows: TGTGCCAGCAGCTTGGAGGACGGGAAAGCTTTCTTT.

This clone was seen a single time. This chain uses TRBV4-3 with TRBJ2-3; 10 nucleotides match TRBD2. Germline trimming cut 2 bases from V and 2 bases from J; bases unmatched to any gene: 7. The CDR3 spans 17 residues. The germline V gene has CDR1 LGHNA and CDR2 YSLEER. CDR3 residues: CASSQYPAGGITDTQYF. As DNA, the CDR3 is TGCGCCAGCAGCCAATATCCAGCGGGGGGGATCACAGATACGCAGTATTTT.

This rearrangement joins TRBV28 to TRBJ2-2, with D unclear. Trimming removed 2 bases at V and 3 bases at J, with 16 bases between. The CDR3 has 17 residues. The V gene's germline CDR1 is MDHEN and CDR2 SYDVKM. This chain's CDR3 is CASSLGGPPSDTGELFF. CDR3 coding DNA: TGTGCCAGCAGTTTAGGTGGACCCCCCTCGGACACCGGGGAGCTGTTTTTT.

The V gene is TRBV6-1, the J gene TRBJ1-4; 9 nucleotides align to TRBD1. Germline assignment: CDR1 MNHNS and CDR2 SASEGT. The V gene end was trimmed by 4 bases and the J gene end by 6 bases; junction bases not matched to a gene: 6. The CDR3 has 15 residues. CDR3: CASSARDRVYEKLFF. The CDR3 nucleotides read TGTGCCAGCAGTGCCCGGGACAGGGTATATGAAAAACTGTTTTTT.

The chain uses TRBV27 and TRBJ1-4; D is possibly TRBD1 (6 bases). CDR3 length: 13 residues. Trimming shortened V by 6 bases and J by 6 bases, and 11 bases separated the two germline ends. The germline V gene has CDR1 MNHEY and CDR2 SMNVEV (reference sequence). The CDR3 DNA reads TGTGCCAGCAGCCTTGAGGGGGATGAAAAACTGTTTTTT. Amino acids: CASSLEGDEKLFF.

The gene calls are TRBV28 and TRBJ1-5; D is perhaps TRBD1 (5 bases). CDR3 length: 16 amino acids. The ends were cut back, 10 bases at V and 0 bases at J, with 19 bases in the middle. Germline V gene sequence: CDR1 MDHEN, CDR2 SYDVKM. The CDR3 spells CATTGPGLYSNQPQHF. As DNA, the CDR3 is TGTGCCACCACAGGTCCGGGACTCTATAGCAATCAGCCCCAGCATTTT. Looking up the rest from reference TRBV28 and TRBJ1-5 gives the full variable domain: DVKVTQSSRYLVKRTGEKVFLECVQDMDHENMFWYRQDPGLGLRLIYFSYDVKMKEKGDIPEGYSVSREKKERFSLILESASTNQTSMYLCATTGPGLYSNQPQHFGDGTRLSIL.

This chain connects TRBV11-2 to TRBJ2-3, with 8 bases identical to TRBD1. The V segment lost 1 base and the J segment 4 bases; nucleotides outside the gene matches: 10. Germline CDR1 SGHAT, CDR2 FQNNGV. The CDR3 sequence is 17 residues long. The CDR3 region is CASSLARSGGRADTQYF. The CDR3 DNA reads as TGTGCCAGCAGCTTAGCCAGATCAGGGGGCCGGGCAGATACGCAGTATTTT.

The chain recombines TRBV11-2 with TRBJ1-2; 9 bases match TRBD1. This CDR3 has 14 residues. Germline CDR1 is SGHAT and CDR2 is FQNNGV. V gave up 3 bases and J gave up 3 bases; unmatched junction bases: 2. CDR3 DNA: TGTGCCAGCAGCTTGTGGACAGGGGACTATGGCTACACCTTC. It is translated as CASSLWTGDYGYTF.